These 28 T cell receptor beta chains were all obtained from the same sample, sequenced in a study of blood T cell repertoires in COVID-19. The table came from immunoSEQ multiplex PCR; TCRdb's copy has only in-frame clones and leaves some out. Of 180,000 or so clones listed, about 85% are singletons. The sample consisted of peripheral blood. These receptors all come from a man younger than 35 with acute or convalescent COVID-19.

The chain has TRBV5-1 and TRBJ2-3; 13 bases align to TRBD2. The germline gives CDR1 SGHRS, CDR2 YFSETQ. Losses at the gene ends were 3 bases for V and 6 bases for J; bases not matched to a gene: 4. This CDR3 contains 15 residues. The CDR3 region is CASSYGTSGVDTQYF. CDR3 nucleotides: TGCGCCAGCAGCTACGGGACTAGCGGGGTGGATACGCAGTATTTT.

V is TRBV29-1 and J is TRBJ2-5; 12 bases fit TRBD2. Losses at the gene ends were 7 bases for V and 5 bases for J; bases not matched to a gene: 2. CDR3 length equals 12 residues. Germline-derived CDR1 and CDR2 are SQVTM and ANQGSEA. This chain's CDR3 is CSGTSGAETQYF. CDR3 DNA sequence: TGCAGCGGGACTAGCGGGGCTGAGACCCAGTACTTC.

V and J are TRBV21-1 and TRBJ1-1; the table's D gene call, TRBD1, was not cross checked with the DNA. TRBV21-1 is shown as a pseudogene. This CDR3 is 15 amino acids long. CDR3 sequence: CASSPRDRGQPEAFF. The DNA of the CDR3 is TGTGCCAGCAGCCCAAGGGACAGGGGGCAGCCTGAAGCTTTCTTT.

The gene calls are TRBV19 and TRBJ2-1, with TRBD2 identical over 7 bases. V shed 7 bases and J 7 bases; nucleotides not matched to a gene: 13. CDR3 length: 15 amino acids. Looked up from germline, CDR1 is LNHDA and CDR2 is SQIVND (reference sequence). The CDR3 DNA reads as TGTGCCAGTACCGGCGTGGGGGAGGGGTGGAATGAGCAGTTCTTC. Translated, it gives CASTGVGEGWNEQFF.

The CDR3 DNA reads TGTGCCAGCAGTGAAGCTCCGGGGGCCTACGAGCAGTACGTC. Its protein is CASSEAPGAYEQYV. This chain uses TRBV2 with TRBJ2-7, with a possible D match to TRBD2 (6 bases). Trimming shortened V by 0 bases and J by 2 bases, and 8 bases separated the two germline ends. Germline values: CDR1 SNHLY, CDR2 FYNNEI. The CDR3 extends over 14 amino acids.

The rearrangement joins TRBV28 to TRBJ1-2, with D possibly matching TRBD1 (6 bases). Trimming pared 2 bases from V and 2 bases from J, leaving 12 bases between. The CDR3 totals 15 residues. Germline CDR1 MDHEN, CDR2 SYDVKM. This CDR3 is CASSLADRPNYGYTF. The CDR3 region has the DNA TGTGCCAGCAGTTTAGCGGACAGACCGAACTATGGCTACACCTTC.

In its sample, this clone was seen once. The chain has TRBV6-5 and TRBJ2-7; tentatively, D is TRBD1 (5 bases). Germline assignment: CDR1 MNHEY and CDR2 SVGAGI. The CDR3 has 13 amino acids. Deletions cut 5 bases from V and 4 bases from J, with 12 bases between. CDR3 DNA sequence: TGTGCCAGCAGTCCAGAGGACAAGTACGAGCAGTACGTC. Translating gives CASSPEDKYEQYV.

The V gene is TRBV6-1, the J gene TRBJ2-3; 7 bases match TRBD1. The length of the CDR3 is 14 residues. V dropped 3 bases and J dropped 4; count of bases not matched to a gene: 4. Germline CDR1 MNHNS, CDR2 SASEGT. The CDR3 DNA follows: TGTGCCAGCAGTGAGATACAGGGGCCAGATACGCAGTATTTT. Translation gives CASSEIQGPDTQYF.

This clone occurred once. The CDR3 sequence is CATSRPGQRTGELFF. The CDR3 bases are TGTGCCACCAGCCGACCGGGACAGCGCACCGGGGAGCTGTTTTTT. The chain has TRBV15 and TRBJ2-2; 7 bases match TRBD1. V trimming: 5 bases; J trimming: 4 bases; junction bases outside the gene matches: 7. In germline, CDR1 is LNHNV, CDR2 YYDKDF (reference sequence). This CDR3 spans 15 amino acids.

V is TRBV5-4 and J is TRBJ1-1; TRBD1 matches at 7 bases. This CDR3 region has 14 residues. V trimming: 4 bases; J trimming: 1 base; junction bases outside the gene matches: 4. Germline CDR1 and CDR2: SGHNT and YYREEE (reference sequence). CDR3 nucleotides: TGTGCCAGCAGCGTCCGGGACAGGAACACTGAAGCTTTCTTT. Its protein product is CASSVRDRNTEAFF.

The chain uses TRBV30 and TRBJ1-4; no definite D call. V was pared by 7 bases and J by 0 bases, with 9 bases between. CDR3 length: 13 residues. Germline CDR1 is GTSNPN and CDR2 is SVGIG (reference sequence). This CDR3 is CASTVATNEKLFF. The DNA for the CDR3 is TGTGCCTCAACGGTAGCAACTAATGAAAAACTGTTTTTT.

The CDR3 DNA sequence: TGTGCCAGCAGTTACTCGTCGACAGGGTATCAGCCCCAGCATTTT. Its translation is CASSYSSTGYQPQHF. V is TRBV6-5 and J is TRBJ1-5, with 7 positions matching TRBD1. V trimming: 0 bases; J trimming: 5 bases; junction bases outside the gene matches: 4. The CDR3 contains 15 residues. Germline V gives CDR1 MNHEY, CDR2 SVGAGI.

The chain joins TRBV2 to TRBJ1-3; no reliable D call. V lost 10 bases, J lost 0 bases, and 22 bases lay in between. From germline, CDR1 is SNHLY and CDR2 FYNNEI. CDR3 length: 17 amino acids. The CDR3, as DNA: TGTGCCATCCCGTCCCCGGAACTGGGCACCTCTGGAAACACCATATATTTT. It specifies CAIPSPELGTSGNTIYF.

J is TRBJ1-2 and V is TRBV3-1 (or the pseudogene TRBV3-2), with D uncertain. Germline CDR1 reads LGHDT; CDR2 reads YNNKEL (reference sequence). The CDR3 is 14 residues long. V lost 1 base to trimming and J lost 1 base, with 7 bases between them. This chain's CDR3 is CASSQGGGNYGYTF. The CDR3 DNA reads TGTGCCAGCAGCCAAGGGGGAGGTAACTATGGCTACACCTTC.

The chain uses TRBV19 and TRBJ1-2; no definite D call. The CDR3 runs 14 residues. Germline CDR1 reads LNHDA; CDR2 reads SQIVND (reference sequence). V was pared by 4 bases and J by 5 bases, with 14 bases between. The CDR3 DNA reads TGTGCCAGTAGTAACGACAAAACCGGATATGGCTACACCTTC. Its protein is CASSNDKTGYGYTF.

The chain is built from TRBV19 and TRBJ2-7, with 8 bases fitting TRBD2. V lost 6 bases, J lost 7 bases, and 8 bases stayed unmatched. The CDR3 has 13 amino acids. The germline V gene encodes CDR1 LNHDA and CDR2 SQIVND (reference sequence). The CDR3 here is CASSRGLATEQYV. DNA for the CDR3: TGTGCCAGTAGCCGCGGACTAGCAACTGAGCAGTACGTC.

The V gene is TRBV5-5, the J gene TRBJ1-2, with D possibly matching TRBD1 (5 bases). Trimming cost V 3 bases and J 5 bases, with 17 bases left between them. This CDR3 is built from 15 residues. From germline, CDR1 is SGHKS and CDR2 YYEKEE (reference sequence). The CDR3 sequence: CASSWGGRASYGYTF. CDR3 bases: TGTGCCAGCAGCTGGGGCGGCCGAGCCTCGTATGGCTACACCTTC.

The V gene is TRBV18, the J gene TRBJ2-1; 8 nucleotides align to TRBD2. The V segment lost 6 bases and the J segment 3 bases; nucleotides outside the gene matches: 7. The germline gives CDR1 KGHSH, CDR2 LQKENI. The CDR3 covers 15 residues. CDR3 in amino acids: CASSAGGGLYNEQFF. DNA for the CDR3: TGTGCCAGCTCGGCCGGGGGGGGCCTCTACAATGAGCAGTTCTTC.

The table lists this clone with a count of one. The chain employs TRBV27 and TRBJ1-2; D is possibly TRBD1 (6 bases). The V end was cut by 4 bases, the J end by 4 bases, with 13 bases between. Per germline, CDR1 MNHEY and CDR2 SMNVEV (reference sequence). This CDR3 is 14 amino acids long. The CDR3 region is CASSSALGAYGYTF. The CDR3 nucleotides are TGTGCCAGCAGTTCCGCTCTGGGGGCCTATGGCTACACCTTC.

Regarding this clone: Other DNA sequences within the sample encode an identical CDR3. The genes are TRBV10-1 and TRBJ1-1; no clear D. Trimming took 2 bases from V and 1 from J, leaving 8 bases between them. Germline CDR1 is WNHNN and CDR2 is SYGVQD (reference sequence). CDR3 length equals 14 residues. CDR3 nucleotide sequence: TGCGCCAGCAGTGAGGGAGGTACGAACACTGAAGCTTTCTTT. This encodes CASSEGGTNTEAFF.

CDR3 loop: CASSSSQKNIQYF. DNA for the CDR3: TGTGCCAGCAGCTCGAGCCAAAAAAACATTCAGTACTTC. V and J are TRBV2 and TRBJ2-4; D is ambiguous. The CDR3 length is 13 residues. Trimming left V 6 bases short and J 4 bases short, with 10 bases between. CDR1 SNHLY and CDR2 FYNNEI come from the germline V gene.

V is TRBV24-1 and J is TRBJ1-2; possibly TRBD1 for D (5 bases). The CDR3 spans 13 residues. Germline V gene data show CDR1 as KGHDR and CDR2 as SFDVKD. V gave up 4 bases and J gave up 7 bases, with 12 bases separating them. Here the CDR3 DNA reads TGTGCCACCAGTGAAGGGGATCGAGGTGGCTACACCTTC. The encoded protein is CATSEGDRGGYTF.

The chain couples TRBV10-2 to TRBJ2-1; D not resolved. The CDR3 runs to 14 residues. V gave up 3 bases and J gave up 2 bases, with 8 bases separating them. Germline V gene lookup returns CDR1 WSHSY and CDR2 SAAADI. CDR3: CASSEASPYNEQFF. In nucleotides, the CDR3 is TGCGCCAGCAGTGAAGCGTCACCCTACAATGAGCAGTTCTTC.

This chain connects TRBV28 to TRBJ2-5, with TRBD1 identical over 10 bases. The CDR3 has 14 amino acids. Per germline, CDR1 MDHEN and CDR2 SYDVKM. Unmatched junction bases numbered 5, after V lost 5 bases and J lost 5 bases. The CDR3 DNA follows: TGTGCCAGCAGTCCGGGACAGGGGAGGGAGACCCAGTACTTC. This codes for CASSPGQGRETQYF.

V gene TRBV30 combines with J gene TRBJ2-5; D may be TRBD2 (5 bases). The CDR3 is 15 amino acids. CDR1 is GTSNPN, CDR2 SVGIG, per germline (reference sequence). Trimming removed 1 base at V and 0 bases at J, with 12 bases between. CDR3 DNA sequence: TGTGCCTGGAGTGCCTTAGCGATTTACCAAGAGACCCAGTACTTC. Amino acids: CAWSALAIYQETQYF.

This chain uses TRBV7-2 with TRBJ1-5; 7 positions agree with TRBD1. The V gene end was trimmed by 5 bases and the J gene end by 7 bases; junction bases not matched to a gene: 11. Germline V gene sequence: CDR1 SGHTA, CDR2 FQGNSA. The CDR3 runs 15 residues. The CDR3 spells CASSPRQGQGQPQHF. The CDR3 bases are TGTGCCAGCAGCCCGAGACAGGGTCAAGGACAGCCCCAGCATTTT. The full variable domain, completed using reference TRBV7-2 and TRBJ1-5, is GAGVSQSPSNKVTEKGKDVELRCDPISGHTALYWYRQSLGQGLEFLIYFQGNSAPDKSGLPSDRFSAERTGGSVSTLTIQRTQQEDSAVYLCASSPRQGQGQPQHFGDGTRLSIL.

The CDR3 loop reads CASNKQGHTDTQYF. The DNA for the CDR3 is TGTGCCAGCAATAAACAGGGCCACACAGATACGCAGTATTTT. The chain recombines TRBV6-5 with TRBJ2-3, with D perhaps matching TRBD1 (6 bases). The length of the CDR3 is 14 residues. The V end was cut by 7 bases, the J end by 2 bases, with 13 bases between. CDR1 and CDR2 (germline): MNHEY, SVGAGI.

The chain recombines TRBV30 with TRBJ1-6; D not certain. CDR1 and CDR2 (germline): GTSNPN, SVGIG (reference sequence). This CDR3 region has 12 residues. V lost 4 bases and J 4 bases, leaving 5 bases between the germline ends. The DNA for the CDR3 is TGTGCCTGGAAACAGTATAATTCACCCCTCCACTTT. Encoded protein: CAWKQYNSPLHF.